A single sample gave rise to the 10 T cell receptor beta chains below, sequenced in a study of cytomegalovirus exposure and HLA in healthy donors. PCR amplification relied on 60 Vbeta primers (plus 13 Jbeta primers). Some clones are missing from TCRdb's copy, which holds only in-frame ones; the method was immunoSEQ multiplex PCR. This table holds around 150,000 clones, 65% to 80% found once. The sequencing input was PBMCs. The origin of the receptors is a woman aged 40 to 55 in good health and CMV-seronegative.

The chain links TRBV7-2 to TRBJ2-3; tentative D call: TRBD2 (6 bases). V was trimmed by 2 bases and J by 1 base, leaving 10 bases between them. The CDR3 is made up of 15 amino acids. Germline-derived CDR1 and CDR2 are SGHTA and FQGNSA. CDR3 in DNA: TGTGCCAGCAGCTTATGGGCTAGCGGCACAGATACGCAGTATTTT. Residues: CASSLWASGTDTQYF.

This chain uses TRBV6-6 with TRBJ2-3, with 7 nucleotides matching TRBD2. The CDR3 has 16 residues. The J segment lost 0 bases and the V segment lost 7 bases, leaving 10 bases of the junction unmatched. CDR1 is MNHNY, CDR2 SVGAGI, per germline (reference sequence). CDR3 loop: CASIPSASGSTDTQYF. CDR3 coding DNA: TGTGCCAGCATTCCATCCGCTAGCGGCAGCACAGATACGCAGTATTTT.

V gene TRBV19 combines with J gene TRBJ1-5; D is ambiguous. The germline V gene has CDR1 LNHDA and CDR2 SQIVND (reference sequence). V was shortened by 4 bases and J by 2 bases, with 9 bases between the two germline ends. The CDR3 runs 14 residues. The CDR3, as DNA: TGTGCCAGTAGTACGAGTCGTGGCAATCAGCCCCAGCATTTT. It yields the protein CASSTSRGNQPQHF.

This clone appeared a single time. This sequence joins TRBV5-4 and TRBJ1-6; 7 positions agree with TRBD1. From germline, CDR1 is SGHNT and CDR2 YYREEE (reference sequence). The CDR3 contains 16 residues. After removal of 4 bases from V and 5 bases from J, the junction contained 9 bases not matched to a gene. Here the CDR3 reads CASSHGQERNNSPLHF. CDR3 coding DNA: TGTGCCAGCAGCCATGGACAGGAAAGGAATAATTCACCCCTCCACTTT.

CDR3: CASSQTTTVPTGNTIYF. DNA of the CDR3: TGTGCCAGCAGCCAAACCACGACAGTCCCCACTGGAAACACCATATATTTT. J is TRBJ1-3 and V is TRBV4-2; D may be TRBD1 (5 bases). Germline V gives CDR1 LGHNA, CDR2 YNFKEQ. The CDR3 loop spans 17 amino acids. Trimming stripped 2 bases from V and 2 bases from J, with 16 bases between.

The chain has TRBV9 and TRBJ2-2; D might be TRBD2 (6 bases). V dropped 4 bases and J dropped 4 bases, with 14 bases sitting between them. CDR1 and CDR2 from the germline V gene are SGDLS and YYNGEE. The CDR3 spans 15 residues. DNA of the CDR3: TGTGCCAGCAGCAGCATAGCGGTGAGCACCGGGGAGCTGTTTTTT. Protein: CASSSIAVSTGELFF.

In this sample, this clone turned up once. The chain is built from TRBV9 and TRBJ2-7; 10 positions agree with TRBD2. This CDR3 has 14 residues. The V and J ends lost 2 bases and 5 bases, in that order; junction bases with no gene match: 4. Germline assignment: CDR1 SGDLS and CDR2 YYNGEE. This CDR3 reads CASSVRLAGDEQYF. The CDR3 DNA reads as TGTGCCAGCAGCGTGCGGCTAGCGGGAGACGAGCAGTACTTC. Combining the CDR3 with reference TRBV9 and TRBJ2-7 gives the whole variable domain DSGVTQTPKHLITATGQRVTLRCSPRSGDLSVYWYQQSLDQGLQFLIQYYNGEERAKGNILERFSAQQFPDLHSELNLSSLELGDSALYFCASSVRLAGDEQYFGPGTRLTVT.

The chain links TRBV19 to TRBJ2-1; 8 nucleotides agree with TRBD2. The CDR3 is 19 amino acids. Germline V gene sequence: CDR1 LNHDA, CDR2 SQIVND (reference sequence). The ends lost 5 bases at V and 10 bases at J; junction bases unmatched: 25. CDR3 protein: CASSEFPQETQRELGEQFF. CDR3 DNA sequence: TGTGCCAGTAGTGAGTTCCCTCAAGAGACCCAGCGGGAGCTCGGAGAGCAGTTCTTC.

This clone turned up a few times. The rearrangement uses TRBV2 and TRBJ1-4; the match to TRBD1 covers 7 bases. In germline, CDR1 is SNHLY, CDR2 FYNNEI. The CDR3 is 15 amino acids. The J segment lost 8 bases and the V segment lost 5 bases, leaving 11 bases of the junction unmatched. The CDR3 DNA is TGTGCCAGCAGTCGCCAATCTTCAGGGGGAGAAAAACTGTTTTTT. Amino acid sequence: CASSRQSSGGEKLFF.

V usage is TRBV6-5 and J usage is TRBJ2-7; 10 nucleotides match TRBD1. The J segment lost 5 bases and the V segment lost 6 bases, leaving 10 bases of the junction unmatched. CDR3 length: 15 amino acids. CDR1 and CDR2 from the germline V gene are MNHEY and SVGAGI. The CDR3 loop is CASRPPGQGFHEQYF. The CDR3 DNA is TGTGCCAGCAGACCCCCGGGACAGGGGTTCCACGAGCAGTACTTC.